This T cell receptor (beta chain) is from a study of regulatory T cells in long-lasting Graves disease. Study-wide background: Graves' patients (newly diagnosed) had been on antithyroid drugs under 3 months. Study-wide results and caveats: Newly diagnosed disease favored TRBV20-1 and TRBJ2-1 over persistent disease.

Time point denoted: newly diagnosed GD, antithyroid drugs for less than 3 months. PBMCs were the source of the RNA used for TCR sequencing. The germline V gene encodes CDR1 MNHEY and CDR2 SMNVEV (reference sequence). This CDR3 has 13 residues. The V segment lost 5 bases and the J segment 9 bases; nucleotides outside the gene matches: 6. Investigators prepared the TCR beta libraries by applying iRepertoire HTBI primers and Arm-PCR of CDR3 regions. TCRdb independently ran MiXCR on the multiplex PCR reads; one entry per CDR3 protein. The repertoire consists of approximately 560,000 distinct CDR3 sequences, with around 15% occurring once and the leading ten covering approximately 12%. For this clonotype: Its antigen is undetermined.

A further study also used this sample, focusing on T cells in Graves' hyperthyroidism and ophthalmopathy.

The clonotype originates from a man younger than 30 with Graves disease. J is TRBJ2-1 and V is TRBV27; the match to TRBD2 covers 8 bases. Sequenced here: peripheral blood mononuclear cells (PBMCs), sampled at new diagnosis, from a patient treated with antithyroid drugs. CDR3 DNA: TGTGCCAGCAGTAGCGGGAGTGGGGGTGAGCAGTTCTTC. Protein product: CASSSGSGGEQFF.